Listed below are T cell receptor beta chains from one sample, sequenced in a study of blood T cell repertoires in COVID-19. Profiled with immunoSEQ multiplex PCR; TCRdb holds only in-frame clones, not every one. The sample yields 180,000 or so clones, about 87% seen once. Sequencing used peripheral blood. Receptor source: a woman aged 50 to 65 with acute or convalescent COVID-19. Both conserved end residues are part of each CDR3. The order of the fields is CDR3 length, clone size, V gene, J gene, D gene, CDR3 DNA, CDR3 protein. D genes are given only for firm matches. Size values are once, few and many counts, or a class for expanded clones, and some rows have none.

13	.	TRBV15	TRBJ1-1	TRBD1	TGTGCCACCAGCAGGGCTGGGACAGGTGAAGCTTTCTTT	CATSRAGTGEAFF
14	.	TRBV7-3	TRBJ2-5	TRBD1	TGTGCCAGCAGCTCGACAGGGGAAATGGAGACCCAGTACTTC	CASSSTGEMETQYF
13	once	TRBV30	TRBJ1-1	.	TGTGCCTGGAGTTTACAATTGAACACTGAAGCTTTCTTT	CAWSLQLNTEAFF
15	.	TRBV6-5	TRBJ1-1	TRBD1	TGTGCCAGCAGGGATACAGGGGGGCCCCACACTGAAGCTTTCTTT	CASRDTGGPHTEAFF
14	once	TRBV27	TRBJ2-2	.	TGTGCCAGCGCCAGGATAATGGGTACCGGGGAGCTGTTTTTT	CASARIMGTGELFF
16	.	TRBV7-7	TRBJ2-1	TRBD2	TGTGCCAGCAGCTTAGGCCTAGCGGGAGCTCCCGATGAGCAGTTCTTC	CASSLGLAGAPDEQFF
13	once	TRBV10-2	TRBJ1-2	TRBD1	TGCGCCAGCACCCCGGGACAGGGGGGTGGCTACACCTTC	CASTPGQGGGYTF
14	.	TRBV4-3	TRBJ1-1	.	TGCGCCAGCAGCCAAGAAAAGCAACGGACTGAAGCTTTCTTT	CASSQEKQRTEAFF
16	.	TRBV27	TRBJ2-1	TRBD1	TGTGCCAGCAGTTTTCCCCCCCCCAGGGGGCTTAATGAGCAGTTCTTC	CASSFPPPRGLNEQFF
14	.	TRBV6-6	TRBJ1-3	.	TGTGCCAGCAGGAACTGGGGGGGCGAAAACACCATATATTTT	CASRNWGGENTIYF
17	.	TRBV5-1	TRBJ2-1	TRBD2	TGCGCCAGCAGCTTCTTAGCGGGAGGGTCGACCTACAATGAGCAGTTCTTC	CASSFLAGGSTYNEQFF
11	.	TRBV30	TRBJ2-7	.	TGTGCCTGGAGGCAGGTAGGCGAGCAGTACTTC	CAWRQVGEQYF
14	.	TRBV7-2	TRBJ2-3	.	TGTGCCAGCAGCTTAGATAGAAGCACAGATACGCAGTATTTT	CASSLDRSTDTQYF
16	.	TRBV5-1	TRBJ1-2	.	TGCGCCAGCAGCCAAGGGACCCGGGGGACTAACTATGGCTACACCTTC	CASSQGTRGTNYGYTF
15	.	TRBV3-1/TRBV3-2	TRBJ1-6	TRBD1	TGTGCCAGCAGCCCACTCGGGACAGGGCGCTCACCCCTCCACTTT	CASSPLGTGRSPLHF
15	.	TRBV6-5	TRBJ1-5	TRBD1	TGTGCCAGCAGTATAACAGGGGACACCAATCAGCCCCAGCATTTT	CASSITGDTNQPQHF
22	.	TRBV5-1	TRBJ1-4	.	TGCGCCAGCAGCTTGACACCGGGACGGGGGGGAGAAGTCGGTCCTGCTAATGAAAAACTGTTTTTT	CASSLTPGRGGEVGPANEKLFF
15	.	TRBV2	TRBJ2-2	.	TGTGCCAGCAGTGTAAACAGCCCCAACACCGGGGAGCTGTTTTTT	CASSVNSPNTGELFF
12	once	TRBV24-1	TRBJ1-2	.	TGTGCCACCAGTGATAAACTCGGTGGCTACACCTTC	CATSDKLGGYTF
14	.	TRBV11-2	TRBJ1-1	TRBD1	TGTGCCAGCAGCTTGACAGGGGGCATCACTGAAGCTTTCTTT	CASSLTGGITEAFF
15	.	TRBV5-1	TRBJ2-1	.	TGCGCCAGCAGCTTGGTCCAGGAGGGGTACAATGAGCAGTTCTTC	CASSLVQEGYNEQFF
13	.	TRBV2	TRBJ1-2	TRBD1	TGTGCCAGCAACCGGGACAGGGGTCAGGGCTACACCTTC	CASNRDRGQGYTF
15	.	TRBV10-3	TRBJ2-3	TRBD2	TGTGCCATCAATCCTAGCGGGGGGCCCGTAGATACGCAGTATTTT	CAINPSGGPVDTQYF
13	.	TRBV24-1	TRBJ2-1	.	TGTGCCACCAGTGACCCCGGGACTTATGAGCAGTTCTTC	CATSDPGTYEQFF
15	.	TRBV3-1/TRBV3-2	TRBJ1-5	.	TGTGCCAGCAGCCCACCAGGGCCTAGCAATCAGCCCCAGCATTTT	CASSPPGPSNQPQHF
12	.	TRBV19	TRBJ1-1	.	TGTGCCAGTAGTATCCCTCTCCGGGGAGCTTTCTTT	CASSIPLRGAFF
15	.	TRBV18	TRBJ2-5	.	TGTGCCAGCTCACCCGACTTAGTCCAGGGGGAGACCCAGTACTTC	CASSPDLVQGETQYF
14	.	TRBV11-2	TRBJ1-1	.	TGTGCCAGCACCCTGACAGACTTGAACACTGAAGCTTTCTTT	CASTLTDLNTEAFF
14	.	TRBV3-1/TRBV3-2	TRBJ1-3	.	TGTGCCAGCAGCCAAGGGGGGCTTGGAAACACCATATATTTT	CASSQGGLGNTIYF
11	.	TRBV30	TRBJ2-3	.	TGTGCCTGGAGTGGAAGGGGTACGCAGTATTTT	CAWSGRGTQYF
14	.	TRBV18	TRBJ2-1	TRBD1	TGTGCCAGCTCACCCGACAGGGGGCGGAATGAGCAGTTCTTC	CASSPDRGRNEQFF
18	.	TRBV19	TRBJ1-2	TRBD1	TGTGCCAGTACCCCGGGACAGGCATTTTTACCCTGGGACTATGGCTACACCTTC	CASTPGQAFLPWDYGYTF
16	.	TRBV28	TRBJ1-6	.	TGTGCCAGCAGTCTGTTCGGGGTTGGAAATAATTCACCCCTCCACTTT	CASSLFGVGNNSPLHF
14	.	TRBV4-1	TRBJ1-2	.	TGCGCCAGCAGCCAGTCGACTTGGGAGAGTGGCTACACCTTC	CASSQSTWESGYTF
14	.	TRBV27	TRBJ2-3	TRBD2	TGTGCCAGCAGTTGGCGGGGGAACACAGATACGCAGTATTTT	CASSWRGNTDTQYF
15	.	TRBV4-1	TRBJ1-5	.	TGCGCCAGCAGCCCCTACGGCGGGGCACGACAGCCCCAGCATTTT	CASSPYGGARQPQHF
13	.	TRBV5-5	TRBJ1-2	.	TGTGCCAGCAGCTTGGCAGGGCTCTATGGCTACACCTTC	CASSLAGLYGYTF
14	.	TRBV11-2	TRBJ1-1	TRBD1	TGTGCCAGCCGAGTTCAGGGGGCGGGCACTGAAGCTTTCTTT	CASRVQGAGTEAFF
13	.	TRBV14	TRBJ1-2	.	TGTGCCAGCAGCCAACTACAGGAGGGTGGCTACACCTTC	CASSQLQEGGYTF
15	once	TRBV7-8	TRBJ2-7	TRBD1	TGTGCCAGCAGCTTAAGCGGCAGGGGGTCCTACGAGCAGTACTTC	CASSLSGRGSYEQYF
16	.	TRBV19	TRBJ2-2	.	TGTGCCAGTACTCTATTCCGGGCAGGGGAAACCGGGGAGCTGTTTTTT	CASTLFRAGETGELFF
15	.	TRBV11-2	TRBJ1-2	TRBD1	TGTGCCAGCAGTGACAACAGGGGGCGGATTTATGGCTACACCTTC	CASSDNRGRIYGYTF
14	.	TRBV28	TRBJ1-2	TRBD1	TGTGCCAGCAGTTTGCCCGGACAGGGATTCGGCTACACCTTC	CASSLPGQGFGYTF
14	.	TRBV19	TRBJ1-4	TRBD1	TGTGCCAGTAGTATACGACAGGGTTACGAAAAACTGTTTTTT	CASSIRQGYEKLFF
14	.	TRBV6-1	TRBJ2-7	.	TGTGCCAGCAGTGAAAGCCCTTATGGCTACGAGCAGTACTTC	CASSESPYGYEQYF
14	.	TRBV7-3	TRBJ1-1	.	TGTGCCAGCAGCCGAACAGGGATGAACACTGAAGCTTTCTTT	CASSRTGMNTEAFF
16	.	TRBV15	TRBJ2-6	.	TGTGCCACCAGCAGAGAATTTAGCTCTGGGGCCAACGTCCTGACTTTC	CATSREFSSGANVLTF
14	.	TRBV6-5	TRBJ2-7	TRBD1	TGTGCCAGCAGTTACTCAGGACAGGGCGGCGAGCAGTACTTC	CASSYSGQGGEQYF
18	.	TRBV7-2	TRBJ2-2	TRBD2	TGTGCCAGCAGCTTAGATTTGCGGGGGGGCTTTCACACCGGGGAGCTGTTTTTT	CASSLDLRGGFHTGELFF
16	.	TRBV7-4	TRBJ1-3	TRBD1	TGTGCCAGCAGCTTGATTGGGACAGGGGTAGGAAACACCATATATTTT	CASSLIGTGVGNTIYF
16	.	TRBV19	TRBJ2-4	.	TGTGCCAGTAGTATATTCCGGGGGGCGGCCAAAAACATTCAGTACTTC	CASSIFRGAAKNIQYF
15	.	TRBV2	TRBJ2-3	.	TGTGCCAGCAGTGAAGGCCAGCGGAGCACAGATACGCAGTATTTT	CASSEGQRSTDTQYF
15	.	TRBV6-5	TRBJ1-2	TRBD1	TGTGCCAGCAGCGATCCGGGACAGGGTTACTATGGCTACACCTTC	CASSDPGQGYYGYTF
13	.	TRBV5-1	TRBJ2-7	.	TGCGCCAGCAGCTTGCAGGGCCCGACGGAGCAGTACTTC	CASSLQGPTEQYF
14	.	TRBV9	TRBJ2-7	.	TGTGCCAGCAGCCCTTCGGGGAGCTCCTACGAGCAGTACTTC	CASSPSGSSYEQYF
13	.	TRBV5-4	TRBJ1-2	.	TGTGCCAGCAGCTTCGGGAGGGACTATGGCTACACCTTC	CASSFGRDYGYTF
15	once	TRBV19	TRBJ1-5	.	TGTGCCAGTAGTGCCTCGGGTATTAGCAATCAGCCCCAGCATTTT	CASSASGISNQPQHF